The 27 T cell receptor beta chains presented below share a single source sample, sequenced in a study of T cell responses to AZD1222 COVID-19 vaccine. The protocol was immunoSEQ multiplex PCR, while the TCRdb copy is restricted to in-frame clones and leaves out a portion. The data hold over 130,000 clones, with approximately 92% observed a single time. The sequenced sample was peripheral blood, obtained 28 days after the second AZD1222 dose. These receptor sequences come from an adult who received the AZD1222 COVID-19 vaccine.

The V call is TRBV18, the J call TRBJ1-6; TRBD1 agrees at 7 bases. V shed 4 bases and J 7 bases; nucleotides not matched to a gene: 7. Germline V gene sequence: CDR1 KGHSH, CDR2 LQKENI. The CDR3 runs 15 residues. The CDR3 sequence is CASSRSGTENSPLHF. Here the CDR3 DNA reads TGTGCCAGCTCACGGTCCGGGACAGAAAATTCACCCCTCCACTTT.

The CDR3 DNA sequence: TGCGCCAGCAGCCGATTGCGGCCGGTTCAAGAAGGCGAGACCCAGTACTTC. It encodes CASSRLRPVQEGETQYF. The chain employs TRBV4-3 and TRBJ2-5; D call uncertain. CDR1 is LGHNA and CDR2 is YSLEER in the germline V gene. The CDR3 extends over 17 amino acids. With 4 bases removed from V and 5 bases from J, the gap between germline ends came to 23 bases.

V usage is TRBV5-6 and J usage is TRBJ2-4; no clear D. Trimming pared 2 bases from V and 1 base from J, leaving 13 bases between. The CDR3 extends over 16 amino acids. Germline values: CDR1 SGHDT, CDR2 YYEEEE. CDR3 residues: CASSFITEVAKNIQYF. The CDR3 coding sequence is TGTGCCAGCAGCTTTATTACAGAGGTCGCCAAAAACATTCAGTACTTC.

With respect to this clone: Additional DNA sequences in this sample encode the identical CDR3. CDR3: CASSPGETQYF. The DNA of the CDR3 is TGTGCCAGCTCACCAGGAGAGACCCAGTACTTC. The V call is TRBV18, the J call TRBJ2-5; D not resolved. CDR1 KGHSH and CDR2 LQKENI come from the germline V gene. Deletions cut 2 bases from V and 4 bases from J, with 2 bases between. The CDR3 is 11 amino acids. The whole variable domain, filled in from reference TRBV18 and TRBJ2-5, reads NAGVMQNPRHLVRRRGQEARLRCSPMKGHSHVYWYRQLPEEGLKFMVYLQKENIIDESGMPKERFSAEFPKEGPSILRIQQVVRGDSAAYFCASSPGETQYFGPGTRLLVL.

CDR3 protein: CASARQRGSNQPQHF. The CDR3 bases are TGTGCCAGCGCCCGACAGCGCGGGAGCAATCAGCCCCAGCATTTT. The chain couples TRBV6-6 to TRBJ1-5, with TRBD1 as a possible D gene (5 bases). Germline V gives CDR1 MNHNY, CDR2 SVGAGI (reference sequence). The CDR3 sequence is 15 residues long. Between the trimmed V and J ends, which lost 8 bases and 1 base, there was a span of 15 bases.

The chain joins TRBV27 to TRBJ1-6; no clear D. Trimming took 5 bases from V and 9 from J, leaving 17 bases between them. The length of the CDR3 is 15 residues. Germline CDR1 reads MNHEY; CDR2 reads SMNVEV (reference sequence). This CDR3 is CASSPTLNRASPLHF. The CDR3, as DNA: TGTGCCAGCAGTCCCACCCTCAACAGAGCTTCACCCCTCCACTTT.

This clone was observed once. This chain joins TRBV4-1 and TRBJ1-5, with TRBD1 identical over 9 bases. This CDR3 has 16 residues. The ends lost 4 bases at V and 1 base at J; junction bases unmatched: 5. The germline V gene has CDR1 MGHRA and CDR2 YSYEKL. This chain's CDR3 is CASSPGTGHSNQPQHF. DNA for the CDR3: TGCGCCAGCAGCCCCGGGACAGGGCACAGCAATCAGCCCCAGCATTTT.

The rearrangement uses TRBV19 and TRBJ2-7; D may correspond to TRBD1 or TRBD2 (5 bases each). V dropped 1 base and J dropped 0 bases, with 10 bases sitting between them. The CDR3 has 15 residues. Germline lookup yields CDR1 LNHDA and CDR2 SQIVND (reference sequence). CDR3 region: CASSIGGAYSYEQYF. The CDR3 DNA reads TGTGCCAGTAGTATAGGAGGGGCCTACTCCTACGAGCAGTACTTC.

This rearrangement joins TRBV7-2 to TRBJ2-3; D is unclear. Germline CDR1 SGHTA, CDR2 FQGNSA. V gave up 4 bases and J gave up 2 bases, with 13 bases separating them. CDR3 length equals 15 residues. The CDR3 nucleotides are TGTGCCAGCAGCTCCCAATGGGCTAACACAGATACGCAGTATTTT. This codes for CASSSQWANTDTQYF.

The gene calls are TRBV15 and TRBJ1-6; D unresolved. The CDR3 has 15 amino acids. V was clipped by 5 bases and J by 6 bases, with 14 bases between them. Germline-derived CDR1 and CDR2 are LNHNV and YYDKDF (reference sequence). The CDR3 DNA is TGTGCCACCAGCTCCAGCAAGGGTTTTAATTCACCCCTCCACTTT. The encoded protein is CATSSSKGFNSPLHF.

The chain recombines TRBV7-2 with TRBJ2-1; D unresolved. Germline V gives CDR1 SGHTA, CDR2 FQGNSA. The CDR3 has 14 amino acids. Trimming took off 1 base at V and 8 bases at J, with 12 bases between the two ends. The CDR3 DNA sequence: TGTGCCAGCAGCTTAGAGTCTAGGGCGCATGAGCAGTTCTTC. Residues: CASSLESRAHEQFF.

The chain uses TRBV11-3 and TRBJ2-2; TRBD2 matches at 9 bases. V dropped 1 base and J dropped 2; count of bases not matched to a gene: 2. Germline V gene data show CDR1 as SGHNT and CDR2 as YENEEA. The CDR3 consists of 16 residues. The CDR3 spells CASSLGLADNTGELFF. The CDR3 coding sequence is TGTGCCAGCAGCTTAGGACTAGCGGATAACACCGGGGAGCTGTTTTTT.

The V and J genes are TRBV7-2 and TRBJ1-3; D gene unclear. The germline CDR1 and CDR2 sequences are SGHTA and FQGNSA. This CDR3 is 16 amino acids long. The V end lost 0 bases, the J end lost 0 bases, and 9 bases lay between the germline ends. This chain's CDR3 is CASSLAGGNSGNTIYF. CDR3 nucleotides: TGTGCCAGCAGCTTAGCGGGTGGGAACTCTGGAAACACCATATATTTT.

This chain uses TRBV3-1 (or the pseudogene TRBV3-2) with TRBJ2-1, with a weak D call TRBD1 (6 bases). The germline gives CDR1 LGHDT, CDR2 YNNKEL (reference sequence). V was shortened by 4 bases and J by 3 bases, with 13 bases between the two germline ends. The CDR3 consists of 15 residues. CDR3 residues: CASSLSPGHYNEQFF. The CDR3, as DNA: TGTGCCAGCAGCCTTTCCCCGGGACACTACAATGAGCAGTTCTTC.

The rearrangement joins TRBV5-4 to TRBJ1-2; possible D gene TRBD1, 5 bases. Germline V lookup: CDR1 SGHNT, CDR2 YYREEE (reference sequence). V gave up 6 bases and J gave up 3 bases, with 18 bases separating them. This CDR3 contains 15 residues. The CDR3 DNA reads as TGTGCCAGCACCTGGGGGTTAGGGGCGGACTATGGCTACACCTTC. Its translation: CASTWGLGADYGYTF.

This chain uses TRBV28 with TRBJ2-1; 12 positions agree with TRBD1. After removal of 7 bases from V and 7 bases from J, the junction contained 11 bases not matched to a gene. CDR1 is MDHEN and CDR2 is SYDVKM in the germline V gene. The CDR3 loop spans 16 amino acids. Written as DNA, the CDR3 is TGTGCCAGCATCTCGACCGGGACAGGGGGCCGGAATGAGCAGTTCTTC. Amino acids: CASISTGTGGRNEQFF.

This clone was observed a few times. The chain joins TRBV9 to TRBJ1-1, with TRBD1 identical over 8 bases. Germline CDR1 SGDLS, CDR2 YYNGEE. CDR3 length: 14 residues. V gave up 5 bases and J gave up 4 bases; unmatched junction bases: 7. CDR3 sequence reads: CASSADRGGTEAFF. CDR3 bases: TGTGCCAGCAGTGCCGACAGGGGCGGCACTGAAGCTTTCTTT.

This rearrangement joins TRBV5-1 to TRBJ2-3, with TRBD2 matching over 14 bases. The CDR3 consists of 18 residues. With 7 bases clipped from V and 2 bases from J, the junction kept 12 bases outside the gene matches. Germline CDR1 reads SGHRS; CDR2 reads YFSETQ. CDR3 protein: CASGGLAGVPYITDTQYF. DNA for the CDR3: TGCGCCAGCGGGGGACTAGCGGGAGTGCCTTATATCACAGATACGCAGTATTTT.

J is TRBJ2-1 and V is TRBV15; D possibly matches TRBD1 or TRBD2 (5 bases each). This CDR3 is 13 amino acids long. Trimming pared 0 bases from V and 8 bases from J, leaving 8 bases between. Germline assignment: CDR1 LNHNV and CDR2 YYDKDF (reference sequence). The CDR3 is CATSRDLGDEQFF. The CDR3 nucleotides are TGTGCCACCAGCAGAGATTTGGGGGATGAGCAGTTCTTC.

The V gene is TRBV10-1, the J gene TRBJ1-6; D is unresolved. The CDR3 length is 16 residues. The V gene lost 0 bases and the J gene lost 9 bases, with 15 bases spanning the gap. Germline CDR1 reads WNHNN; CDR2 reads SYGVQD (reference sequence). The CDR3 DNA reads as TGCGCCAGCAGTGAGTCCGACGGCGCCAGTGCTTCACCCCTCCACTTT. Protein: CASSESDGASASPLHF.

The chain couples TRBV21-1 to TRBJ2-3. TRBV21-1 is designated a pseudogene. This CDR3 is built from 14 residues. CDR3 protein: CASSKKRAYDTQYF. CDR3 bases: TGTGCCAGCAGCAAAAAACGGGCTTATGATACGCAGTATTTT.

The rearrangement uses TRBV19 and TRBJ1-6; the match to TRBD1 covers 11 bases. CDR3 size: 17 residues. Germline V gives CDR1 LNHDA, CDR2 SQIVND (reference sequence). J gave up 7 bases and V 5 bases, and 10 bases lay outside the gene matches. CDR3 coding DNA: TGTGCCAGTAGTGTCAACTCCGGGACAGGGGGAAATTCACCCCTCCACTTT. This translates into CASSVNSGTGGNSPLHF. The full variable domain, with the rest looked up from reference TRBV19 and TRBJ1-6, is DGGITQSPKYLFRKEGQNVTLSCEQNLNHDAMYWYRQDPGQGLRLIYYSQIVNDFQKGDIAEGYSVSREKKESFPLTVTSAQKNPTAFYLCASSVNSGTGGNSPLHFGNGTRLTVT.

This rearrangement joins TRBV3-1 (or the pseudogene TRBV3-2) to TRBJ2-2, with D uncertain. Germline V CDR1 and CDR2: LGHDT, YNNKEL (reference sequence). V was clipped by 4 bases and J by 3 bases, with 15 bases between them. The CDR3 is 16 residues long. The CDR3 coding sequence is TGTGCCAGCAGCCCGTGGGGATCCTTCGACACCGGGGAGCTGTTTTTT. Residues: CASSPWGSFDTGELFF.

The chain employs TRBV28 and TRBJ1-1; no clear D gene. Trimming pared 7 bases from V and 0 bases from J, leaving 6 bases between. The germline V gene encodes CDR1 MDHEN and CDR2 SYDVKM. The CDR3 contains 12 residues. CDR3: CASTTMNTEAFF. CDR3 sequence (DNA): TGTGCCAGCACTACGATGAACACTGAAGCTTTCTTT.

The rearrangement links TRBV12-3 or TRBV12-4 to TRBJ2-5; TRBD1 matches 7 bases. The CDR3 spans 13 residues. The V and J ends lost 7 bases and 5 bases, in that order; junction bases with no gene match: 7. The CDR3 protein is CASTRGQRETQYF. DNA of the CDR3: TGTGCCAGCACGAGGGGACAGCGGGAGACCCAGTACTTC.

The chain couples TRBV5-1 to TRBJ2-3; D may be TRBD1 (8 bases). Germline CDR1 reads SGHRS; CDR2 reads YFSETQ. The CDR3 has 15 amino acids. Trimming removed 4 bases at V and 4 bases at J, with 16 bases between. The DNA for the CDR3 is TGCGCCAGCAGCGCGGACAGGGAGGGGGCAGATACGCAGTATTTT. This codes for CASSADREGADTQYF.

This chain uses TRBV28 with TRBJ2-5; a possible D gene is TRBD1 (5 bases). The germline V and J ends were trimmed by 3 bases and 5 bases, with 10 bases remaining between them. Germline assignment: CDR1 MDHEN and CDR2 SYDVKM. The CDR3 has 13 residues. In nucleotides, the CDR3 is TGTGCCAGCAGTTTGGCAGGGCTGGAGACCCAGTACTTC. Translation: CASSLAGLETQYF.